This T cell receptor (beta chain) was sequenced in a study of response to subunit inactivated influenza vaccine. Germline loops: CDR1 LNHDA, CDR2 SQIVND (reference sequence). Trimming took 5 bases from V and 3 from J; bases not matched to a gene: 3. This CDR3 spans 13 amino acids. This clonotype showed up just a few times. Its antigen is not known. TCRdb processed the RT-PCR reads anew with MiXCR; each CDR3 protein has one entry. This sample has over 150,000 distinct CDR3 sequences; around 10% occur once, and the top ten carry roughly a third. Study results and limitations: The authors suggested that few new T cells are recruited per seasonal influenza vaccination.

This sequence joins TRBV19 and TRBJ2-7; 8 bases map to TRBD2. This sequence originates from a man aged 45 to 75 who received an inactivated influenza vaccine. The sequencing used CD8+ T cells sorted from PBMCs, collected roughly 24 months after vaccination. The CDR3 sequence: CASSPAGDYEQYF. The CDR3 nucleotides read TGTGCCAGTAGTCCAGCGGGGGACTACGAGCAGTACTTC.